Following are 30 T cell receptor beta chains from one sample sequenced in a study of radiation and T cells in renal cell carcinoma. Clones were sequenced by immunoSEQ multiplex PCR, and TCRdb holds only the in-frame ones, with some missing. Of 150,000 or so clones listed, about 88% were seen once; the top ten hold around 12%. Time point denoted: baseline pretreatment blood. Treatment defined: 15 Gy SBRT to primary tumor, nephrectomy 4 weeks later. Sequencing used blood, obtained from a patient whose treatment included radiotherapy and nephrectomy. Receptors were obtained from a woman aged 50 to 60 with renal cell carcinoma.

The V call is TRBV4-3, the J call TRBJ1-3; D perhaps matches TRBD1 (5 bases). Trimming left V 0 bases short and J 0 bases short, with 6 bases between. This CDR3 region has 15 residues. Germline V CDR1 and CDR2: LGHNA, YSLEER. Here the CDR3 reads CASSQEGGSGNTIYF. In DNA form, the CDR3 reads TGCGCCAGCAGCCAAGAGGGGGGCTCTGGAAACACCATATATTTT.

This clone was observed once. J is TRBJ2-3 and V is TRBV10-2; D might be TRBD1 (5 bases). Trimming removed 9 bases from V and 5 bases from J, with 15 bases in between. This CDR3 comprises 13 residues. In germline, CDR1 is WSHSY, CDR2 SAAADI. CDR3 DNA: TGCGCCAGTACGGCAGGGTCTGAAGATACGCAGTATTTT. Translated, it gives CASTAGSEDTQYF.

In its sample, this clone was seen once. The chain has TRBV5-1 and TRBJ1-1; 12 bases match TRBD1. J gave up 11 bases and V 3 bases, and 11 bases lay outside the gene matches. This CDR3 has 15 amino acids. Germline V lookup: CDR1 SGHRS, CDR2 YFSETQ. The DNA of the CDR3 is TGCGCCAGCAGCTCTACCGGGACAGGGGGCGCTCGGGCTTTCTTT. It encodes CASSSTGTGGARAFF.

In regard to this clone: The junction differs from germline at one of its ends, possibly a read error. The rearrangement joins TRBV6-6 to TRBJ1-1; D gene ambiguous. This CDR3 spans 9 amino acids. The germline CDR1 and CDR2 sequences are MNHNY and SVGAGI (reference sequence). The CDR3 nucleotides read TGTGCCAGCAGTTACGAGCAGGTGTTT. Its translation is CASSYEQVF.

This chain joins TRBV7-9 and TRBJ2-6, with TRBD1 matching over 9 bases. In germline, CDR1 is SEHNR, CDR2 FQNEAQ (reference sequence). The CDR3 has 18 residues. Losses at the gene ends were 6 bases for V and 0 bases for J; bases not matched to a gene: 9. CDR3 nucleotide sequence: TGTGCCAGCAGTATCGAGGGACAGGGTTTCTCTGGGGCCAACGTCCTGACTTTC. It is translated as CASSIEGQGFSGANVLTF.

This chain connects TRBV4-1 to TRBJ2-5; D might be TRBD1 or TRBD2, each matching 5 bases. This CDR3 comprises 16 residues. Germline CDR1 MGHRA, CDR2 YSYEKL. Trimming pared 0 bases from V and 1 base from J, leaving 12 bases between. The CDR3 DNA reads TGCGCCAGCAGCCAAGAACCGGGACGGCCCCAAGAGACCCAGTACTTC. Translating it yields CASSQEPGRPQETQYF.

The chain joins TRBV2 to TRBJ2-6; D is undetermined. Germline CDR1 is SNHLY and CDR2 is FYNNEI. The CDR3 covers 16 residues. V lost 6 bases and J lost 0, with 12 bases in between. DNA for the CDR3: TGTGCCAGCAGAAAATACATAAGCTCTGGGGCCAACGTCCTGACTTTC. This encodes CASRKYISSGANVLTF. Supplemented by reference TRBV2 and TRBJ2-6, the full variable domain reads EPEVTQTPSHQVTQMGQEVILRCVPISNHLYFYWYRQILGQKVEFLVSFYNNEISEKSEIFDDQFSVERPDGSNFTLKIRSTKLEDSAMYFCASRKYISSGANVLTFGAGSRLTVL.

V and J are TRBV4-2 and TRBJ2-3, with 11 bases identical to TRBD2. Germline CDR1 is LGHNA and CDR2 is YNFKEQ. The J segment lost 4 bases and the V segment lost 4 bases, leaving 7 bases of the junction unmatched. CDR3 size: 16 residues. The CDR3 loop reads CASSRLAGGRPDTQYF. The CDR3 DNA reads TGTGCCAGCAGCCGGTTAGCGGGGGGGCGGCCAGATACGCAGTATTTT.

The rearrangement joins TRBV18 to TRBJ1-2, with 8 bases aligning to TRBD1. J was trimmed by 7 bases and V by 6 bases; bases with no gene match: 7. The germline V gene encodes CDR1 KGHSH and CDR2 LQKENI. The CDR3 consists of 13 residues. The CDR3 DNA follows: TGTGCCAGCTCCCTGGACAGGGAGGGTGGCTACACCTTC. The encoded protein is CASSLDREGGYTF.

The V gene is TRBV4-2, the J gene TRBJ2-1; D is possibly TRBD2 (6 bases). The CDR3 contains 19 residues. Germline CDR1 reads LGHNA; CDR2 reads YNFKEQ. V dropped 0 bases and J dropped 3 bases, with 21 bases sitting between them. CDR3 coding DNA: TGTGCCAGCAGCCAAGACCAGAGGAGGGCTACAAACTACTACAATGAGCAGTTCTTC. Protein product: CASSQDQRRATNYYNEQFF.

The chain joins TRBV6-6 to TRBJ1-5; no clear D. Germline V gives CDR1 MNHNY, CDR2 SVGAGI (reference sequence). The CDR3 spans 13 residues. Trimming took off 6 bases at V and 5 bases at J, with 11 bases between the two ends. The chain's CDR3 is CASSFGSYQPQHF. CDR3 nucleotide sequence: TGTGCCAGCAGCTTCGGTTCCTATCAGCCCCAGCATTTT.

The rearrangement joins TRBV7-9 to TRBJ1-1; D remains ambiguous. CDR1 SEHNR and CDR2 FQNEAQ come from the germline V gene (reference sequence). The V end was cut by 5 bases, the J end by 1 base, with 11 bases between. The CDR3 is made up of 14 amino acids. Written as DNA, the CDR3 is TGTGCCAGCAGCGCCGAACTCTCGAACACTGAAGCTTTCTTT. Translated, it gives CASSAELSNTEAFF. The complete variable domain, with remaining parts taken from reference TRBV7-9 and TRBJ1-1, reads DTGVSQNPRHKITKRGQNVTFRCDPISEHNRLYWYRQTLGQGPEFLTYFQNEAQLEKSRLLSDRFSAERPKGSFSTLEIQRTEQGDSAMYLCASSAELSNTEAFFGQGTRLTVV.

This rearrangement joins TRBV2 to TRBJ2-2; possible D gene TRBD2, 5 bases. CDR3 size: 14 residues. Germline-derived CDR1 and CDR2 are SNHLY and FYNNEI. Trimming left V 6 bases short and J 1 base short, with 9 bases between. The CDR3 here is CASRGAGNTGELFF. The CDR3 DNA is TGTGCCAGCAGGGGCGCGGGGAACACCGGGGAGCTGTTTTTT.

This rearrangement joins TRBV28 to TRBJ2-2, with D uncertain. Trimming cost V 2 bases and J 4 bases, with 2 bases left between them. This CDR3 contains 12 residues. Per the germline V gene, CDR1 is MDHEN and CDR2 is SYDVKM. In nucleotides, the CDR3 is TGTGCCAGCAGTTTAAGCACCGGGGAGCTGTTTTTT. Translating it yields CASSLSTGELFF.

This chain links TRBV19 with TRBJ1-2, with 8 positions matching TRBD1. The CDR3 sequence is 12 residues long. Germline V gene lookup returns CDR1 LNHDA and CDR2 SQIVND (reference sequence). J was trimmed by 8 bases and V by 5 bases; bases with no gene match: 4. The CDR3 coding sequence is TGTGCCAGTAGTCAAGGACAGGGCGGCTACACCTTC. It is translated as CASSQGQGGYTF.

The J gene is TRBJ2-7, the V gene TRBV19; D not certain. The germline V gene has CDR1 LNHDA and CDR2 SQIVND (reference sequence). The V end lost 3 bases, the J end lost 2 bases, and 14 bases lay between the germline ends. The CDR3 contains 15 residues. The CDR3 is CASSISTQIAYEQYF. The CDR3 DNA follows: TGTGCCAGTAGTATCTCGACCCAAATCGCCTACGAGCAGTACTTC.

This rearrangement joins TRBV7-9 to TRBJ2-5; D is perhaps TRBD1 (6 bases). V was clipped by 4 bases and J by 2 bases, with 17 bases between them. Looked up from germline, CDR1 is SEHNR and CDR2 is FQNEAQ (reference sequence). The CDR3 has 16 amino acids. In DNA form, the CDR3 reads TGTGCCAGCAGCTCCCGAGAGCCAGGGGAGCAAGAGACCCAGTACTTC. Its translation is CASSSREPGEQETQYF.

V and J are TRBV19 and TRBJ2-7; a possible D gene is TRBD1 (6 bases). The V gene lost 3 bases and the J gene lost 3 bases, with 12 bases spanning the gap. The germline gives CDR1 LNHDA, CDR2 SQIVND (reference sequence). This CDR3 comprises 14 residues. The CDR3 is CASSIRTDHYEQYF. In DNA form, the CDR3 reads TGTGCCAGTAGTATTAGGACAGATCACTACGAGCAGTACTTC.

V gene TRBV2 combines with J gene TRBJ1-2; 7 nucleotides line up with TRBD1. V lost 6 bases, J lost 2 bases, and 6 bases stayed unmatched. The CDR3 totals 14 residues. Per the germline V gene, CDR1 is SNHLY and CDR2 is FYNNEI. CDR3 sequence (DNA): TGTGCCAGCAGGACGGGACAGTTCAACTATGGCTACACCTTC. Residues: CASRTGQFNYGYTF. The complete variable domain, with remaining parts taken from reference TRBV2 and TRBJ1-2, reads EPEVTQTPSHQVTQMGQEVILRCVPISNHLYFYWYRQILGQKVEFLVSFYNNEISEKSEIFDDQFSVERPDGSNFTLKIRSTKLEDSAMYFCASRTGQFNYGYTFGSGTRLTVV.

The rearrangement links TRBV6-6 to TRBJ1-6, with 7 bases fitting TRBD1. The CDR3 is made up of 16 amino acids. The germline CDR1 and CDR2 sequences are MNHNY and SVGAGI (reference sequence). The trim removed 4 bases at V and 7 bases at J, leaving 10 bases unmatched. The CDR3 coding sequence is TGTGCCAGCAGTTCACAACAGGGGAGCATAAATTCACCCCTCCACTTT. The encoded protein is CASSSQQGSINSPLHF.

The chain uses TRBV14 and TRBJ2-1, with a tentative D call TRBD1 (6 bases). The germline V gene has CDR1 SGHDN and CDR2 FVKESK. There are 16 residues in the CDR3. The ends were cut back, 4 bases at V and 4 bases at J, with 17 bases in the middle. The CDR3 DNA reads as TGTGCCAGCAGCCGAATCGGACAGCAAAATTACAATGAGCAGTTCTTC. Residues: CASSRIGQQNYNEQFF.

The rearrangement links TRBV6-1 to TRBJ2-3, with D perhaps matching TRBD2 (5 bases). The CDR3 consists of 15 residues. V lost 1 base, J lost 0 bases, and 8 bases lay in between. Germline values: CDR1 MNHNS, CDR2 SASEGT. As DNA, the CDR3 is TGTGCCAGCAGTGAAGAGTGGACTAGCACAGATACGCAGTATTTT. This gives the protein CASSEEWTSTDTQYF.

This chain links TRBV12-5 with TRBJ1-3; D gene uncertain. Trimming removed 0 bases from V and 3 bases from J, with 9 bases in between. Looked up from germline, CDR1 is LGHNT and CDR2 is FRNRAP. CDR3 length: 15 amino acids. The CDR3 reads CASGLVKDIGNTIYF. CDR3 coding DNA: TGTGCTAGTGGTTTGGTAAAGGATATTGGAAACACCATATATTTT.

The rearrangement links TRBV6-5 to TRBJ1-1, with D possibly matching TRBD1 (6 bases). CDR1 MNHEY and CDR2 SVGAGI come from the germline V gene. The V end was cut by 7 bases, the J end by 1 base, with 10 bases between. CDR3 length: 13 amino acids. The CDR3 sequence is CASKVQGNTEAFF. The DNA for the CDR3 is TGTGCCAGCAAAGTACAGGGGAACACTGAAGCTTTCTTT.

The count of this clone is one. The V gene is TRBV6-1, the J gene TRBJ2-7; D gene ambiguous. V was trimmed by 3 bases and J by 4 bases, leaving 10 bases between them. CDR1 and CDR2 from the germline V gene are MNHNS and SASEGT. This CDR3 has 13 residues. The CDR3 sequence is CASSEVWGYEQYF. The DNA for the CDR3 is TGTGCCAGCAGTGAGGTCTGGGGATACGAGCAGTACTTC.

The V gene is TRBV9, the J gene TRBJ1-2, with D perhaps TRBD1 (5 bases). The germline V and J ends were trimmed by 0 bases and 5 bases, with 8 bases remaining between them. Per the germline V gene, CDR1 is SGDLS and CDR2 is YYNGEE. The CDR3 has 13 residues. The CDR3 bases are TGTGCCAGCAGCGTAGCGGGGGGTTATGGCTACACCTTC. Residues: CASSVAGGYGYTF.

V gene TRBV5-5 combines with J gene TRBJ2-1, with D perhaps matching TRBD2 (6 bases). V gave up 3 bases and J gave up 7 bases, with 14 bases separating them. The length of the CDR3 is 14 residues. Per germline, CDR1 SGHKS and CDR2 YYEKEE (reference sequence). CDR3 sequence: CASSWGENSNEQFF. The CDR3 nucleotides are TGTGCCAGCAGCTGGGGGGAGAATTCGAATGAGCAGTTCTTC.

Here the CDR3 DNA reads TGTGCCAGCAGCGCCTTAGGGACTAGCGACACAGATACGCAGTATTTT. Translation: CASSALGTSDTDTQYF. The rearrangement links TRBV9 to TRBJ2-3; 10 bases line up with TRBD2. Unmatched junction bases numbered 6, after V lost 3 bases and J lost 2 bases. Germline V CDR1 and CDR2: SGDLS, YYNGEE. This CDR3 is 16 amino acids long.

V usage is TRBV2 and J usage is TRBJ1-5; D perhaps matches TRBD1 (6 bases). Germline V gives CDR1 SNHLY, CDR2 FYNNEI. CDR3 length: 13 residues. The V and J ends lost 8 bases and 4 bases respectively, with 12 bases between them. CDR3 in DNA: TGTGCCAGCGGAGACAGGCCGAATCAGCCCCAGCATTTT. As protein: CASGDRPNQPQHF.

The chain carries TRBV9 and TRBJ2-3; no clear D gene. Trimming stripped 4 bases from V and 0 bases from J, with 12 bases between. This CDR3 contains 15 residues. Germline CDR1 SGDLS, CDR2 YYNGEE. For the CDR3, the DNA is TGTGCCAGCAGCCCCAGTCTGGGCAGCACAGATACGCAGTATTTT. Its protein is CASSPSLGSTDTQYF.